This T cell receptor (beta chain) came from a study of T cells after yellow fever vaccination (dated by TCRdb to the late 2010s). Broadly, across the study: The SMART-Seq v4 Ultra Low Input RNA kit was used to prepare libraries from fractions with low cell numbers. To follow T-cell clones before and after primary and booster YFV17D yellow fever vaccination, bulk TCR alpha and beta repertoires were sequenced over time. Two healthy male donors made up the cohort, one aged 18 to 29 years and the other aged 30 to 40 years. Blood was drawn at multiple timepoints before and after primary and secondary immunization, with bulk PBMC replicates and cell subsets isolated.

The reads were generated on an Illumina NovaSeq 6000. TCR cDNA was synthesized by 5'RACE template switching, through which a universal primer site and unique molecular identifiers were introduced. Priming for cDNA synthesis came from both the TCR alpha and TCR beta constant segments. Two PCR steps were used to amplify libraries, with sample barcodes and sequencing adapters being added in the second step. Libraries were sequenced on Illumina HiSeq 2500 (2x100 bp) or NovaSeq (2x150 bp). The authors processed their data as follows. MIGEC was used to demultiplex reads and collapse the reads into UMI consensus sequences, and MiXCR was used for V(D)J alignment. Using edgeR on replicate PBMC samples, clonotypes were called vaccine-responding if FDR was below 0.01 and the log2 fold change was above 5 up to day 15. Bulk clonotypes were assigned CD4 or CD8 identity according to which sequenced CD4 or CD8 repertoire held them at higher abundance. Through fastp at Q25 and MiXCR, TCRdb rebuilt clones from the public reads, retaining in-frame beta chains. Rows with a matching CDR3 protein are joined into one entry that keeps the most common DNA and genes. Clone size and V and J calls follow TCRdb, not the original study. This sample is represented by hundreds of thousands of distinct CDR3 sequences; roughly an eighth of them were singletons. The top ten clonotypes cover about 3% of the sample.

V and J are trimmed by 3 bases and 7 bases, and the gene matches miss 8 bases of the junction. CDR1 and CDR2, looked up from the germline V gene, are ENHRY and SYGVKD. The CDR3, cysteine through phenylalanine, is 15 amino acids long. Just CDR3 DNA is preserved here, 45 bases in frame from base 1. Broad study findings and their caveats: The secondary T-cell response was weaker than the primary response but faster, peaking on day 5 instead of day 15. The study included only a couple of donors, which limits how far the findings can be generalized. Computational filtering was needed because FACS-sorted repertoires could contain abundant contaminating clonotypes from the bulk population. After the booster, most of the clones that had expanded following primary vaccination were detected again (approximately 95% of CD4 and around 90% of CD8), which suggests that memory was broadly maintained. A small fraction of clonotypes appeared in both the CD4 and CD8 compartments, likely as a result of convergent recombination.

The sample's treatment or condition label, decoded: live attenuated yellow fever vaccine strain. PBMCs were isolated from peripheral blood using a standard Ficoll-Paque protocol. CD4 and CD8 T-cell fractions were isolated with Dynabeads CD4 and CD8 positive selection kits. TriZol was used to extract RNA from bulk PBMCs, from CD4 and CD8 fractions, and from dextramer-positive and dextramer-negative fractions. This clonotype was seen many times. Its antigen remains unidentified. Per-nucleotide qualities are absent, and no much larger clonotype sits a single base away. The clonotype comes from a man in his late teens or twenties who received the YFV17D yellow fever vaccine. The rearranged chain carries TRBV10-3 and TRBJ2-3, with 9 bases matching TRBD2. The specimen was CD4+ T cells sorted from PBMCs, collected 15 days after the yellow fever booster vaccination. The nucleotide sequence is TGTGCCATCAGTGAAGGGCTAGCGGGGTTCTATACGCAGTATTTT. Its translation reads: CAISEGLAGFYTQYF.